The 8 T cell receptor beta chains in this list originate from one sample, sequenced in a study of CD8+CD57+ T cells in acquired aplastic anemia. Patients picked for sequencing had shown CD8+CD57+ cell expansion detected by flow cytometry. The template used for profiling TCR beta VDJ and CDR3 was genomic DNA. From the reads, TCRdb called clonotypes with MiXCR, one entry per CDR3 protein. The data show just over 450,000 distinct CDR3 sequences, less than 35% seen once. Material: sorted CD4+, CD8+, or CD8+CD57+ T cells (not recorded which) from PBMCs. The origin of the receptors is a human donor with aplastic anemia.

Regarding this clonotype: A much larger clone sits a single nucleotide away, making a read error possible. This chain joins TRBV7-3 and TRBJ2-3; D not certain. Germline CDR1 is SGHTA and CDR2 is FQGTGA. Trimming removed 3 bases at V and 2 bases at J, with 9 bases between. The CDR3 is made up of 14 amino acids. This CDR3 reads CASSFGRTTDTQYF. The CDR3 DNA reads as TGTGCCAGCAGCTTCGGGCGAACCACAGATACGCAGTATTTT. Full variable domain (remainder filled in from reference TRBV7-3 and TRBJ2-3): GAGVSQTPSNKVTEKGKYVELRCDPISGHTALYWYRQSLGQGPEFLIYFQGTGAADDSGLPNDRFFAVRPEGSVSTLKIQRTERGDSAVYLCASSFGRTTDTQYFGPGTRLTVL.

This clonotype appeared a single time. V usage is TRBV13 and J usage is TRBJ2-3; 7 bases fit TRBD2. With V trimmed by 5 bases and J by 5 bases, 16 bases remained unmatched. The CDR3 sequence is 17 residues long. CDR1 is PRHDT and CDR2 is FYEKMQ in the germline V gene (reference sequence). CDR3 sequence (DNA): TGTGCCAGCAGCCCAAGCCCCTGGACTAGTCCGGGAGATACGCAGTATTTT. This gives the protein CASSPSPWTSPGDTQYF.

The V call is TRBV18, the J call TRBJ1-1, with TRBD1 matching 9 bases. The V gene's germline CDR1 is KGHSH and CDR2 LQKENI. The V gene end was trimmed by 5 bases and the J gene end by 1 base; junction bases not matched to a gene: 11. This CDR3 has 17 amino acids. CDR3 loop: CASSSETGGLGNTEAFF. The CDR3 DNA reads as TGTGCCAGCTCATCAGAAACAGGGGGCTTGGGGAACACTGAAGCTTTCTTT.

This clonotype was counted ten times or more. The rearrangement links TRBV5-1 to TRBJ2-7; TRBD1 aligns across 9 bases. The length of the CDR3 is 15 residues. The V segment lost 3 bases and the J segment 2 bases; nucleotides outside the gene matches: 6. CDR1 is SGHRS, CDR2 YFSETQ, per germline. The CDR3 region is CASSYPDRGTYEQYF. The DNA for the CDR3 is TGCGCCAGCAGCTACCCGGACAGGGGAACCTACGAGCAGTACTTC.

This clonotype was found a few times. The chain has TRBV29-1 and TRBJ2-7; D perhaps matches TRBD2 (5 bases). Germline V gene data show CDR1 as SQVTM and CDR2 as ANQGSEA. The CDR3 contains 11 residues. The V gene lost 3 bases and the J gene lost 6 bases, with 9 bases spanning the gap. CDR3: CSVEEAAEQYF. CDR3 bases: TGCAGCGTTGAGGAGGCTGCCGAGCAGTACTTC.

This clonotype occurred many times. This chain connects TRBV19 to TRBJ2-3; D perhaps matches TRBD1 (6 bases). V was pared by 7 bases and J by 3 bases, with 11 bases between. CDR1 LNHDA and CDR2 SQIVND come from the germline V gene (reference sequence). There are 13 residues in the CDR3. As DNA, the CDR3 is TGTGCCAGTAAAAGCCAGGGGACAGATACGCAGTATTTT. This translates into CASKSQGTDTQYF.

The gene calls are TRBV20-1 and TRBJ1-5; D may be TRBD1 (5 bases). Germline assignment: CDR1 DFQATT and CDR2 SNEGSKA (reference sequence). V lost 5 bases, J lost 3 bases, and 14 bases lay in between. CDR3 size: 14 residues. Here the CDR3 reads CSALEGASNQPQHF. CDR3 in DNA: TGCAGTGCTTTGGAAGGGGCCTCCAATCAGCCCCAGCATTTT.

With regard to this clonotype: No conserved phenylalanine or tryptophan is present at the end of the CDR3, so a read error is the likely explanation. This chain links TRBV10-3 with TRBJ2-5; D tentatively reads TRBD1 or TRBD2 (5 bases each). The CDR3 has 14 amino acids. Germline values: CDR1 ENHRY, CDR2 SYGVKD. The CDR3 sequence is CASSPGTPRETQYL. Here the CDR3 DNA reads TGTGCCAGCAGTCCGGGGACCCCTAGAGAGACCCAGTACCTC.